Presented here are 19 T cell receptor beta chains from one specimen sequenced in a study of response to subunit inactivated influenza vaccine. TCRdb used MiXCR to reprocess the RT-PCR reads, holding one entry per CDR3 protein. This table has around 760,000 distinct CDR3 sequences, roughly 14% appearing once. Here the sequenced sample was PBMCs from blood, taken 14 to 15 days before vaccination. These receptors all stem from a man over 45 who received an inactivated influenza vaccine.

V and J are TRBV20-1 and TRBJ2-1; TRBD1 aligns across 12 bases. Germline V CDR1 and CDR2: DFQATT, SNEGSKA (reference sequence). The CDR3 sequence is 21 residues long. V gave up 0 bases and J gave up 4 bases; unmatched junction bases: 19. The CDR3 protein is CSARDGRGDRGHPANYNEQFF. CDR3 sequence (DNA): TGCAGTGCTAGAGATGGGCGGGGGGACAGGGGGCACCCTGCCAATTACAATGAGCAGTTCTTC.

This clonotype was observed many times. This rearrangement joins TRBV3-1 to TRBJ1-1; no firm D call. This CDR3 region has 13 residues. The germline V and J ends were trimmed by 1 base and 4 bases, with 7 bases remaining between them. Germline lookup yields CDR1 LGHDT and CDR2 YNNKEL (reference sequence). The CDR3 nucleotides are TGTGCCAGCAGCCAAGGATCTTTCACTGAAGCTTTCTTT. Protein sequence: CASSQGSFTEAFF.

This chain joins TRBV19 and TRBJ2-7; D possibly corresponds to TRBD2 (6 bases). CDR1 is LNHDA, CDR2 SQIVND, per germline (reference sequence). Trimming cost V 3 bases and J 5 bases, with 17 bases left between them. The CDR3 runs to 15 residues. CDR3 loop: CASSMANSGADEQYF. CDR3 coding DNA: TGTGCCAGTAGTATGGCCAATAGCGGCGCGGACGAGCAGTACTTC.

This chain uses TRBV28 with TRBJ2-7, with TRBD1 matching over 7 bases. Germline loops: CDR1 MDHEN, CDR2 SYDVKM. This CDR3 is built from 18 residues. Germline trimming cut 6 bases from V and 3 bases from J; bases unmatched to any gene: 20. As DNA, the CDR3 is TGTGCCAGCAGCCTAAATCTAGGATGGACAGGAGAGTACTACGAGCAGTACTTC. Encoded protein: CASSLNLGWTGEYYEQYF.

In this sample, this clonotype turned up a few times. The J gene is TRBJ1-3, the V gene TRBV9, with 9 bases aligning to TRBD1. V was pared by 4 bases and J by 4 bases, with 6 bases of the junction left unmatched. The CDR3 consists of 15 residues. CDR1 is SGDLS, CDR2 YYNGEE, per germline. The CDR3 sequence is CASSPGTGWGNTIYF. The CDR3 DNA sequence: TGTGCCAGCAGCCCGGGGACAGGGTGGGGAAACACCATATATTTT.

In its sample, this clonotype was seen a few times. J is TRBJ2-2 and V is TRBV20-1; 8 nucleotides line up with TRBD1. This CDR3 comprises 16 residues. The V gene's germline CDR1 is DFQATT and CDR2 SNEGSKA (reference sequence). V lost 0 bases, J lost 1 base, and 4 bases stayed unmatched. The DNA for the CDR3 is TGCAGTGCTAGAGAGTCTGGACAGGGGAACACCGGGGAGCTGTTTTTT. Translating gives CSARESGQGNTGELFF.

In its sample, this clonotype was seen many times. The gene calls are TRBV4-1 and TRBJ1-2, with 8 nucleotides matching TRBD1. Germline CDR1 reads MGHRA; CDR2 reads YSYEKL. The V segment lost 6 bases and the J segment 0 bases; nucleotides outside the gene matches: 6. The CDR3 has 15 amino acids. The CDR3 region has the DNA TGCGCCAGCAGGGGACAGGAAAAATCTAACTATGGCTACACCTTC. It yields the protein CASRGQEKSNYGYTF.

There are a few counts of this clonotype. The rearrangement uses TRBV10-3 and TRBJ2-3, with 9 bases lining up with TRBD2. Germline trimming cut 2 bases from V and 7 bases from J; bases unmatched to any gene: 10. This CDR3 comprises 16 residues. Per the germline V gene, CDR1 is ENHRY and CDR2 is SYGVKD. The CDR3 is CAISEPSGDIYHTQYF. CDR3 coding DNA: TGTGCCATCAGTGAGCCTAGCGGGGACATCTATCATACGCAGTATTTT.

The table lists this clonotype with a few counts. This chain connects TRBV5-4 to TRBJ2-1; D may be TRBD2 (6 bases). The CDR3 covers 15 residues. Germline V gene lookup returns CDR1 SGHNT and CDR2 YYREEE (reference sequence). V was pared by 4 bases and J by 7 bases, with 18 bases between. This CDR3 reads CASSARDSLGNEQFF. CDR3 DNA: TGTGCCAGCAGCGCCCGGGACTCCCTCGGAAATGAGCAGTTCTTC.

The chain carries TRBV20-1 and TRBJ1-1, with D unresolved. Trimming took 6 bases from V and 6 from J, leaving 20 bases between them. Germline V gives CDR1 DFQATT, CDR2 SNEGSKA (reference sequence). The CDR3 extends over 14 amino acids. The CDR3 loop is CSAPRFDSVAEAFF. The CDR3 DNA sequence: TGCAGTGCCCCGCGGTTCGACTCTGTCGCTGAAGCTTTCTTT.

Worth noting for this clonotype: One junction end does not reproduce the germline sequence, and a read error may be involved. The genes are TRBV11-2 and TRBJ2-7, with TRBD1 identical over 9 bases. CDR1 and CDR2 from the germline V gene are SGHAT and FQNNGV. The CDR3 loop spans 13 amino acids. CDR3: CASRRTGVYVQYF. The CDR3, as DNA: TGTGCCAGCAGGCGGACAGGGGTCTACGTGCAGTACTTC.

The sample holds a few counts of this clonotype. The chain recombines TRBV28 with TRBJ2-2; 7 positions agree with TRBD1. After removal of 7 bases from V and 5 bases from J, the junction contained 16 bases not matched to a gene. This CDR3 contains 17 residues. CDR1 MDHEN and CDR2 SYDVKM come from the germline V gene. CDR3 nucleotide sequence: TGTGCCAGCACGGACCTCGACAGGGCGGGTCGGACCGGGGAGCTGTTTTTT. This encodes CASTDLDRAGRTGELFF. The variable domain in full, completed from reference TRBV28 and TRBJ2-2, reads DVKVTQSSRYLVKRTGEKVFLECVQDMDHENMFWYRQDPGLGLRLIYFSYDVKMKEKGDIPEGYSVSREKKERFSLILESASTNQTSMYLCASTDLDRAGRTGELFFGEGSRLTVL.

The chain has TRBV5-1 and TRBJ1-2; the D is unclear. There are 16 residues in the CDR3. Per the germline V gene, CDR1 is SGHRS and CDR2 is YFSETQ. The V end was cut by 4 bases, the J end by 2 bases, with 18 bases between. CDR3 amino acids: CASSRKKLDRNYGYTF. In DNA, the CDR3 is TGCGCCAGCAGCCGAAAAAAACTGGATCGAAACTATGGCTACACCTTC.

CDR3 DNA sequence: TGTGCCAGCAGGCGGGACAGGGGATTGGGGCAGTTCTTC. Translation: CASRRDRGLGQFF. V usage is TRBV27 and J usage is TRBJ2-1; 10 bases agree with TRBD1. Germline CDR1 and CDR2: MNHEY and SMNVEV (reference sequence). Unmatched junction bases numbered 8, after V lost 6 bases and J lost 12 bases. The length of the CDR3 is 13 residues.

This clonotype was found a few times. J is TRBJ2-1 and V is TRBV21-1; the D call TRBD2 from the table was never checked on the DNA. TRBV21-1 is a recognized pseudogene. The CDR3 is 21 residues long. The CDR3 reads CASSKEGSSGRPPETYNEQFF. CDR3 nucleotides: TGTGCCAGCAGCAAAGAGGGGTCGAGCGGGAGACCTCCCGAAACCTACAATGAGCAGTTCTTC.

This clonotype was seen more than once but under ten times. The genes are TRBV5-1 and TRBJ2-3, with D possibly TRBD1 on 5 matching bases. The CDR3 extends over 15 amino acids. V was shortened by 4 bases and J by 3 bases, with 15 bases between the two germline ends. The germline V gene encodes CDR1 SGHRS and CDR2 YFSETQ. In DNA form, the CDR3 reads TGCGCCAGCAGCCTACTTAGTCCAGGGACAGATACGCAGTATTTT. Its protein is CASSLLSPGTDTQYF. The full variable domain, its missing parts supplied by reference TRBV5-1 and TRBJ2-3, is KAGVTQTPRYLIKTRGQQVTLSCSPISGHRSVSWYQQTPGQGLQFLFEYFSETQRNKGNFPGRFSGRQFSNSRSEMNVSTLELGDSALYLCASSLLSPGTDTQYFGPGTRLTVL.

This clonotype has more than one count but fewer than ten. The chain recombines TRBV9 with TRBJ2-3; TRBD2 is a possible D gene (6 bases). Trimming stripped 0 bases from V and 7 bases from J, with 21 bases between. The CDR3 runs to 17 residues. Germline V lookup: CDR1 SGDLS, CDR2 YYNGEE. This chain's CDR3 is CASSVDPSGGITHTQYF. The CDR3 coding sequence is TGTGCCAGCAGCGTAGACCCTAGTGGAGGGATAACTCATACGCAGTATTTT.

This clonotype has more than one count but fewer than ten. V is TRBV7-8 and J is TRBJ2-5, with 7 bases aligning to TRBD2. V dropped 5 bases and J dropped 1; count of bases not matched to a gene: 4. CDR3 length equals 14 residues. CDR1 and CDR2 from the germline V gene are SGHVS and FQNEAQ. The CDR3 region has the DNA TGTGCCAGCAGCCTCGGACTAGTCCAAGAGACCCAGTACTTC. Its protein is CASSLGLVQETQYF.

This sequence joins TRBV18 and TRBJ1-1; TRBD1 might be the D (6 bases). Germline V CDR1 and CDR2: KGHSH, LQKENI. This CDR3 contains 15 residues. V was clipped by 1 base and J by 0 bases, with 9 bases between them. CDR3 in amino acids: CASSPRDKMNTEAFF. CDR3 bases: TGTGCCAGCTCACCACGGGACAAGATGAACACTGAAGCTTTCTTT.